What follows describes a single T cell receptor beta chain. Its cognate antigen is unknown. Compared with germline, one end of the junction differs, possibly owing to a read error. The record originates from a study of cytomegalovirus exposure and HLA in healthy donors. Looking at the study overall: Within an early data release were approximately 85 million unique TCRs drawn from HLA-typed donors. Study-wide findings and caveats: Reportedly, a later analysis found an Asian-associated ancestry cluster had fewer N-insertions than the roughly 670-donor mean. Most TCR sequences were seen very rarely across donors, but some public TCRs occurred in many.

This CDR3 spans 12 amino acids. The germline V gene encodes CDR1 MNHEY and CDR2 SVGAGI. 60 Vbeta and 13 Jbeta primers were used in PCR. Assay used: immunoSEQ multiplex PCR; TCRdb lists only in-frame clones, some missing. The sample has approximately 190,000 clones, roughly 80% seen once. The TCR sequence derives from a man aged 40-49 years in good health and CMV-seropositive. The V gene is TRBV6-5, the J gene TRBJ2-7; the match to TRBD1 covers 7 bases. The source material was PBMCs. The CDR3 DNA reads as TGTGCCATCAGTATCACAGGGGACGAGCAGTACTTC. Residues: CAISITGDEQYF.